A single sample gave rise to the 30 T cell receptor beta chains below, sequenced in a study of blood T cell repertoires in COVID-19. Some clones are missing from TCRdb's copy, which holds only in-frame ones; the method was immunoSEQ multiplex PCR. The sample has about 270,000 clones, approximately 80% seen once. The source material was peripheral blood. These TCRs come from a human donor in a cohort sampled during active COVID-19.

CDR3 in amino acids: CASSLDLAGDLETQYF. The CDR3 DNA reads TGTGCCAGCAGCTTAGATCTAGCGGGGGATCTGGAGACCCAGTACTTC. The rearrangement joins TRBV13 to TRBJ2-5; the match to TRBD2 covers 10 bases. CDR1 is PRHDT and CDR2 is FYEKMQ in the germline V gene (reference sequence). The CDR3 is 16 amino acids. J lost 5 bases, V lost 1 base, and 7 bases had no gene match.

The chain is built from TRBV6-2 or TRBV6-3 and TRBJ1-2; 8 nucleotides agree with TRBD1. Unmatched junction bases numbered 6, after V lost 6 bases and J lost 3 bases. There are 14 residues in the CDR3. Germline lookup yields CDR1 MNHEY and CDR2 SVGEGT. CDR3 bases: TGTGCCAGCAGCGTCGGACAGGGATACTATGGCTACACCTTC. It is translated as CASSVGQGYYGYTF.

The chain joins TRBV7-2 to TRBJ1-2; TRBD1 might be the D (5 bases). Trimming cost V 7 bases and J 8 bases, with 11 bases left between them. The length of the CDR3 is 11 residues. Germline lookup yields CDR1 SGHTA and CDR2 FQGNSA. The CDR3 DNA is TGTGCCAGCAACAGCGGGGGGGGCTACACCTTC. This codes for CASNSGGGYTF. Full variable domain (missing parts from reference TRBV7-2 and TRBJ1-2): GAGVSQSPSNKVTEKGKDVELRCDPISGHTALYWYRQSLGQGLEFLIYFQGNSAPDKSGLPSDRFSAERTGGSVSTLTIQRTQQEDSAVYLCASNSGGGYTFGSGTRLTVV.

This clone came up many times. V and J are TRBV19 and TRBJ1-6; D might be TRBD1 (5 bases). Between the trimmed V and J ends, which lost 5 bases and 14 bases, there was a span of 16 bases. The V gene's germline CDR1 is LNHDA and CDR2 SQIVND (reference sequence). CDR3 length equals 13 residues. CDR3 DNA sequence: TGTGCCAGTAGTGCCAAACAGGCCGTCACCCTCCACTTT. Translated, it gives CASSAKQAVTLHF.

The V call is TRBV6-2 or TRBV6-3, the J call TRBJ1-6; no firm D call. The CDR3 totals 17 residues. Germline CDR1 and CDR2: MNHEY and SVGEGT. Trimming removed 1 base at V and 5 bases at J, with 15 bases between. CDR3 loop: CASSYFPFWLDNSPLHF. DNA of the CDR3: TGTGCCAGCAGTTACTTCCCCTTTTGGCTGGATAATTCACCCCTCCACTTT.

The chain's CDR3 is CASSLKVGGRGYGNQPQHF. The CDR3 DNA reads as TGTGCCAGCAGCTTGAAGGTTGGGGGCAGGGGTTACGGCAATCAGCCCCAGCATTTT. J is TRBJ1-5 and V is TRBV5-8; D is perhaps TRBD1 (6 bases). The CDR3 extends over 19 amino acids. Germline CDR1 is SGHTS and CDR2 is YDEGEE. Trimming removed 1 base from V and 2 bases from J, with 22 bases in between.

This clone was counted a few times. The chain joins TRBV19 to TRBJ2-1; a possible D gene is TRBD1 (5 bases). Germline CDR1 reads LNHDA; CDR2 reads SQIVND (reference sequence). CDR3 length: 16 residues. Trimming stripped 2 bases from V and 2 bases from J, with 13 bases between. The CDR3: CASSIQGDNPYNEQFF. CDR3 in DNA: TGTGCCAGTAGTATACAGGGCGATAACCCCTACAATGAGCAGTTCTTC.

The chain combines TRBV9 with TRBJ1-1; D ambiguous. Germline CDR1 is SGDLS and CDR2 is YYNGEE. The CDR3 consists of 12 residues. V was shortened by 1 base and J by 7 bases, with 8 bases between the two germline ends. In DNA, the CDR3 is TGTGCCAGCAGCGTATTCACGGGTGAAGCTTTCTTT. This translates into CASSVFTGEAFF.

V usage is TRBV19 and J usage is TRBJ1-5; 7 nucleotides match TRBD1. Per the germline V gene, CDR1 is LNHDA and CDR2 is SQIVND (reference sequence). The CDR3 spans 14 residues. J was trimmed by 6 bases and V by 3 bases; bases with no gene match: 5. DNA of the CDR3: TGTGCCAGTAGTATCCGACAGGGTGGTCAGCCCCAGCATTTT. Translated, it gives CASSIRQGGQPQHF.

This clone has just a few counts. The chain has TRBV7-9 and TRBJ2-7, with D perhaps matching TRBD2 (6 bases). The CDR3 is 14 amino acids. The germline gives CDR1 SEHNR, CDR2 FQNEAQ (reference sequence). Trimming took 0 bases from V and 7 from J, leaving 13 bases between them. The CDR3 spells CASSLASGVWEQYF. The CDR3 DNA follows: TGTGCCAGCAGCTTAGCCTCGGGGGTGTGGGAGCAGTACTTC.

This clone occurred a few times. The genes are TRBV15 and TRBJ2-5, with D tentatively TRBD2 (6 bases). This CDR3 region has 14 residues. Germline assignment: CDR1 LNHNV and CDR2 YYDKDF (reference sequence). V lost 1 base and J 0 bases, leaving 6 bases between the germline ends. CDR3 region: CATSRGTNQETQYF. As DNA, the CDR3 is TGTGCCACCAGCAGAGGGACTAACCAAGAGACCCAGTACTTC.

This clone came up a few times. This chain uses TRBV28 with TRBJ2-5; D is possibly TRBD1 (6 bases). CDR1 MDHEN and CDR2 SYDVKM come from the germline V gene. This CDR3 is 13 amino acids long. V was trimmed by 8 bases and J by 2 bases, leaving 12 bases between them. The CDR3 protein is CASEQGRQETQYF. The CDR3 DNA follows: TGTGCCAGCGAACAGGGACGTCAAGAGACCCAGTACTTC.

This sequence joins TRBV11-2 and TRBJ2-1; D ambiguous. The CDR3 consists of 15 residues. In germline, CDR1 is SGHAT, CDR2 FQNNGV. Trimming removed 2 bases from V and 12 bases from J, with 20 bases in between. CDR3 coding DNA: TGTGCCAGCAGCTTAACGAGAAGCCCTGGTGGCGGGCAGTTCTTC. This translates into CASSLTRSPGGGQFF. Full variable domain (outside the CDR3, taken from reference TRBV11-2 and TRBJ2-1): EAGVAQSPRYKIIEKRQSVAFWCNPISGHATLYWYQQILGQGPKLLIQFQNNGVVDDSQLPKDRFSAERLKGVDSTLKIQPAKLEDSAVYLCASSLTRSPGGGQFFGPGTRLTVL.

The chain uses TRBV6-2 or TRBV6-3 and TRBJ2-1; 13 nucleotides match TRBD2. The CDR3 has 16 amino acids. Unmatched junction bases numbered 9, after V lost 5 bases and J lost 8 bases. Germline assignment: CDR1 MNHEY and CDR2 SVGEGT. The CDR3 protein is CASSTKGLAGRYEQFF. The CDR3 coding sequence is TGTGCCAGCAGTACCAAGGGACTAGCGGGACGGTATGAGCAGTTCTTC.

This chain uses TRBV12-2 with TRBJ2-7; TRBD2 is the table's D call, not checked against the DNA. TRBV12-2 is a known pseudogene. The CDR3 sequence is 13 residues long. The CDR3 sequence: CASRRYEEYEQYF. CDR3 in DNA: TGTGCAAGTCGCAGATACGAAGAGTACGAGCAGTACTTC.

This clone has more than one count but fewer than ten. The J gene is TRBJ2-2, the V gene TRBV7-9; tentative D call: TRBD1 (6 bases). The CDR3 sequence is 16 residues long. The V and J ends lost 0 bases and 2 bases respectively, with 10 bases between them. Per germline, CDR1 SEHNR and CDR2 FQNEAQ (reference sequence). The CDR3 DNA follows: TGTGCCAGCAGCTTAGCGAGGGGGACCAACACCGGGGAGCTGTTTTTT. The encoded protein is CASSLARGTNTGELFF.

The CDR3 DNA reads TGTGCCATCAGTGAGCGGGAGGGTTTCGAGCAGTACTTC. Translation gives CAISEREGFEQYF. The genes are TRBV10-3 and TRBJ2-7, with 8 positions matching TRBD2. CDR1 and CDR2 from the germline V gene are ENHRY and SYGVKD. The CDR3 loop spans 13 amino acids. With 2 bases clipped from V and 6 bases from J, the junction kept 3 bases outside the gene matches.

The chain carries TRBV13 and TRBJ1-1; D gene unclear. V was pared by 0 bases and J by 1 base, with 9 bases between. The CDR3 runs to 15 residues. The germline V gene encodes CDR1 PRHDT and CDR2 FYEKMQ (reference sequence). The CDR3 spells CASSLGLGQNTEAFF. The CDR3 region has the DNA TGTGCCAGCAGCTTAGGCCTTGGGCAGAACACTGAAGCTTTCTTT.

The CDR3 DNA sequence: TGTGCCAGCAGCTTGCACCCTCTCCGGGACAGTGAAGGTACCGGGGAGCTGTTTTTT. This gives the protein CASSLHPLRDSEGTGELFF. This chain links TRBV5-5 with TRBJ2-2; 7 nucleotides agree with TRBD1. Germline trimming cut 1 base from V and 5 bases from J; bases unmatched to any gene: 17. Looked up from germline, CDR1 is SGHKS and CDR2 is YYEKEE (reference sequence). The CDR3 totals 19 residues.

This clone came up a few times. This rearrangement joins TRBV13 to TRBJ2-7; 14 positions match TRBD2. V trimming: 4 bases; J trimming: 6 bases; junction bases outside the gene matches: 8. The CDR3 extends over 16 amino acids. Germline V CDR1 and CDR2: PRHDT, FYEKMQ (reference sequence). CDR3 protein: CASSSLGTSGRGEQYF. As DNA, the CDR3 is TGTGCCAGCAGCTCCCTTGGGACTAGCGGGAGAGGCGAGCAGTACTTC.

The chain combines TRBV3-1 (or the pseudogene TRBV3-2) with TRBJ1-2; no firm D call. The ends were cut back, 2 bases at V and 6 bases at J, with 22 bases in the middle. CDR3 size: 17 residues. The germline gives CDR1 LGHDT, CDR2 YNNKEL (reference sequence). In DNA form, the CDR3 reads TGTGCCAGCAGCCAAAGCCACGGCGGAGGAATTACGAATGGCTACACCTTC. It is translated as CASSQSHGGGITNGYTF.

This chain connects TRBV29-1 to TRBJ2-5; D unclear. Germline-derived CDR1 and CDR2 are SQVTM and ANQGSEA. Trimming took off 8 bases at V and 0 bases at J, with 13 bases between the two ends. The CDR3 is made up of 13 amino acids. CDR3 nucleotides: TGCAGCCTCCCGGCGGAGAACCAAGAGACCCAGTACTTC. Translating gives CSLPAENQETQYF.

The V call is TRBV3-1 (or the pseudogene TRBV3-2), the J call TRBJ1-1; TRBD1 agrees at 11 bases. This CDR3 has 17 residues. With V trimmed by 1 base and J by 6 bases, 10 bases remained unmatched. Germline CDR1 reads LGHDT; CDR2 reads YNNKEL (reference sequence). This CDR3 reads CASSQGPSRTGGSEAFF. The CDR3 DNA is TGTGCCAGCAGCCAAGGCCCCTCTAGGACAGGGGGCTCTGAAGCTTTCTTT.

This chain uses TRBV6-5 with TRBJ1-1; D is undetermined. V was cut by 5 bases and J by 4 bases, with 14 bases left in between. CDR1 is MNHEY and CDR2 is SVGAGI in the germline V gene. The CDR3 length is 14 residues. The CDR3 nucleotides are TGTGCCAGCAGTCCTACCCCGAGGATCACTGAAGCTTTCTTT. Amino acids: CASSPTPRITEAFF.

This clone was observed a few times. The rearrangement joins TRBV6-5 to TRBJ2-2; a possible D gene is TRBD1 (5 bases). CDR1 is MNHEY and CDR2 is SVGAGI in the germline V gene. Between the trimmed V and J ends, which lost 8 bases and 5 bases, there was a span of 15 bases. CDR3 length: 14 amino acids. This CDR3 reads CASRILTETGELFF. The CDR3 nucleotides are TGTGCCAGCCGGATCCTGACAGAAACCGGGGAGCTGTTTTTT.

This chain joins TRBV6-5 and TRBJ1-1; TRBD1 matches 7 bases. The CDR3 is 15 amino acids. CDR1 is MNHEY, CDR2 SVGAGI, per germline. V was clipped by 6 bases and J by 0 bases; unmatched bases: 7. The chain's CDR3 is CASRAGDSLNTEAFF. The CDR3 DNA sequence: TGTGCCAGCAGGGCAGGGGACAGTTTGAACACTGAAGCTTTCTTT.

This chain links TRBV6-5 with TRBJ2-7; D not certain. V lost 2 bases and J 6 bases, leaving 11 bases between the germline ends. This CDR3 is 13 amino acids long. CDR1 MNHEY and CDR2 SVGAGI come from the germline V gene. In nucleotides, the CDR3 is TGTGCCAGCAGTTACCGGGTAAATGGCGAGCAGTACTTC. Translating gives CASSYRVNGEQYF.

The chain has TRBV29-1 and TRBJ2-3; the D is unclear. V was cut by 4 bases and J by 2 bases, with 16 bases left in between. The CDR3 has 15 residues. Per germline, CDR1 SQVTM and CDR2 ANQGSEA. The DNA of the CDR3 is TGCAGCGTTGTACGTTTAGCCCCCCACACAGATACGCAGTATTTT. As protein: CSVVRLAPHTDTQYF.

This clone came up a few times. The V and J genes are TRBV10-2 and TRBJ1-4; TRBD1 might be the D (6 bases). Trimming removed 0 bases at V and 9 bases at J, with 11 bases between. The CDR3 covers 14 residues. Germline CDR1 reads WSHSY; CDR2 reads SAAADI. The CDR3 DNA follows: TGCGCCAGCAGTGAGTCCGGAACAGGGAAAAAACTGTTTTTT. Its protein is CASSESGTGKKLFF.

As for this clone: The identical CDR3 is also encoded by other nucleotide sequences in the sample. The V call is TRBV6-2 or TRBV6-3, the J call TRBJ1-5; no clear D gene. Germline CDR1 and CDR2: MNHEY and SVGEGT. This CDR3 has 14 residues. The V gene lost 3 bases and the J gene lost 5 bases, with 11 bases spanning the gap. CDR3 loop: CASSYPGFDQPQHF. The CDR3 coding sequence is TGTGCCAGCAGTTATCCGGGATTCGATCAGCCCCAGCATTTT.